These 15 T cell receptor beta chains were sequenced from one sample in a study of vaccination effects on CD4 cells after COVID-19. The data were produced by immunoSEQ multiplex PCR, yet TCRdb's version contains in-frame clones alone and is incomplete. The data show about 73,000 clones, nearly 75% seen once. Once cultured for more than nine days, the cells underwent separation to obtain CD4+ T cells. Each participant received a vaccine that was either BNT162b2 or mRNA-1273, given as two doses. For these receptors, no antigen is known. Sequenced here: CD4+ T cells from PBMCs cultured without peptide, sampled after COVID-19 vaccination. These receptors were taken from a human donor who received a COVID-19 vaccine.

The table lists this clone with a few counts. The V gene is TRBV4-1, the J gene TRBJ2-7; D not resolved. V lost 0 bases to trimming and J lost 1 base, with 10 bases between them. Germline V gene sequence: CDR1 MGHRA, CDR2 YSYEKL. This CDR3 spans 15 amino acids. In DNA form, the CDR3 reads TGCGCCAGCAGCCAAGAATTTTTGGGATCCTACGAGCAGTACGTC. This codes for CASSQEFLGSYEQYV.

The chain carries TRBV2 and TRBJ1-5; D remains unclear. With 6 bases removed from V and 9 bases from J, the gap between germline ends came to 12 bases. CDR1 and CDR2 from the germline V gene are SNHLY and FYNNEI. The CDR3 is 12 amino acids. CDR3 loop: CASSDPVGPQHF. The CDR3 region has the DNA TGTGCCAGCAGCGACCCGGTGGGGCCCCAGCATTTT. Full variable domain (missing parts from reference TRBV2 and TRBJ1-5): EPEVTQTPSHQVTQMGQEVILRCVPISNHLYFYWYRQILGQKVEFLVSFYNNEISEKSEIFDDQFSVERPDGSNFTLKIRSTKLEDSAMYFCASSDPVGPQHFGDGTRLSIL.

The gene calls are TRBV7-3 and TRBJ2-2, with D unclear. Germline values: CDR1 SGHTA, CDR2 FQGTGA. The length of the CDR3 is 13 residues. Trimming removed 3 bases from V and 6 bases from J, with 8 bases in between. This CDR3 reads CASSFKLAGELFF. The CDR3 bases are TGTGCCAGCAGCTTTAAGTTGGCCGGGGAGCTGTTTTTT.

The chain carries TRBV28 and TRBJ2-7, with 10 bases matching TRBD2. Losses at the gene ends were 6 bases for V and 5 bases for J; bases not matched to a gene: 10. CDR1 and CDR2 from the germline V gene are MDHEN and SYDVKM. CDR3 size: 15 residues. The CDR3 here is CASSESGGAFNEQYV. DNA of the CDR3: TGTGCCAGCAGCGAGAGCGGGGGGGCCTTCAACGAGCAGTACGTC.

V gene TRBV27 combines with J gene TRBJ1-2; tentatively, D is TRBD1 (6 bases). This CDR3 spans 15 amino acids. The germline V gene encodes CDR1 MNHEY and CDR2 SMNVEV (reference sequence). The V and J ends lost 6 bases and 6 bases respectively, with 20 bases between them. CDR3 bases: TGTGCCAGCAGCCTCCTCGAGGGGGGAAGGAATGGCTACACCTTC. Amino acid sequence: CASSLLEGGRNGYTF.

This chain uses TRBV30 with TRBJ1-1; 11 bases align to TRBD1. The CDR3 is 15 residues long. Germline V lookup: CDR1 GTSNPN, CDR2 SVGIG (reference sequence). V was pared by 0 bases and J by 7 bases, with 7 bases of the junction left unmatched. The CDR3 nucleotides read TGTGCCTGGAGTGTACAATGGACAGGGGGCGGTGAAGCTTTCTTT. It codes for CAWSVQWTGGGEAFF.

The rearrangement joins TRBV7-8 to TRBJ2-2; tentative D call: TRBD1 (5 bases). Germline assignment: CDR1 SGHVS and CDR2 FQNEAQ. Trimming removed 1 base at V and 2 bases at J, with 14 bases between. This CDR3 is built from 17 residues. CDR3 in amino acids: CASSLVLGQINTGELFF. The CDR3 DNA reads TGTGCCAGCAGCTTAGTGTTAGGACAAATAAACACCGGGGAGCTGTTTTTT.

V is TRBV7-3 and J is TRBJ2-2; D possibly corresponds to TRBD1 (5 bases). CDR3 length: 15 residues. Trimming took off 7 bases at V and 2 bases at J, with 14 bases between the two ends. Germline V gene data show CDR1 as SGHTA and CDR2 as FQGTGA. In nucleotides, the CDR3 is TGTGCCAGCAAAAGGGGCCTTACTAACACCGGGGAGCTGTTTTTT. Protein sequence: CASKRGLTNTGELFF.

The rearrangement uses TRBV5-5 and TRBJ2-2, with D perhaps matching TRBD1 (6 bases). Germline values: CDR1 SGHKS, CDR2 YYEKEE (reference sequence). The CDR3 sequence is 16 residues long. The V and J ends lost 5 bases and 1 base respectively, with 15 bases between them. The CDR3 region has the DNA TGTGCCAGCAGGGCTTCCGGGACACAGAACACCGGGGAGCTGTTTTTT. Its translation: CASRASGTQNTGELFF.

This CDR3 reads CASSRLGTSGVNTGELFF. In DNA form, the CDR3 reads TGTGCCAGCAGCCGTTTGGGGACTAGCGGGGTCAACACCGGGGAGCTGTTTTTT. The chain joins TRBV7-2 to TRBJ2-2, with 13 positions matching TRBD2. Germline loops: CDR1 SGHTA, CDR2 FQGNSA. The J segment lost 2 bases and the V segment lost 5 bases, leaving 8 bases of the junction unmatched. The CDR3 sequence is 18 residues long. The full variable domain, in which reference TRBV7-2 and TRBJ2-2 provide the parts outside the CDR3, is GAGVSQSPSNKVTEKGKDVELRCDPISGHTALYWYRQSLGQGLEFLIYFQGNSAPDKSGLPSDRFSAERTGGSVSTLTIQRTQQEDSAVYLCASSRLGTSGVNTGELFFGEGSRLTVL.

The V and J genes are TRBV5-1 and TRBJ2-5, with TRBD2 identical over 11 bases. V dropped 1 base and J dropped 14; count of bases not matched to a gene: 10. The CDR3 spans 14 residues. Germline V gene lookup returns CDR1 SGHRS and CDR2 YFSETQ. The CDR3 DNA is TGCGCCAGCAGCTTGAACCTAGCGGGGGGAATAGTATACTTC. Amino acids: CASSLNLAGGIVYF.

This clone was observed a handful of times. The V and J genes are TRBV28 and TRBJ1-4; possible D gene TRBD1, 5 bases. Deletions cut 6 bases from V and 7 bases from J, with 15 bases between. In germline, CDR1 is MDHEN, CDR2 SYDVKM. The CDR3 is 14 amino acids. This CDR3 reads CASSPGGRGEKLFF. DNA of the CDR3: TGTGCCAGCAGCCCGGGGGGTCGGGGTGAAAAACTGTTTTTT.

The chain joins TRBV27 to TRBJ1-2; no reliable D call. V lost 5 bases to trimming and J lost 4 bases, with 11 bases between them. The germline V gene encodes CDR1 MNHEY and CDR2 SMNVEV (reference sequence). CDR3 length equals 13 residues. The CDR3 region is CASSKGPLYGYTF. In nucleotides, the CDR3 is TGTGCCAGCAGTAAAGGGCCCCTCTATGGCTACACCTTC.

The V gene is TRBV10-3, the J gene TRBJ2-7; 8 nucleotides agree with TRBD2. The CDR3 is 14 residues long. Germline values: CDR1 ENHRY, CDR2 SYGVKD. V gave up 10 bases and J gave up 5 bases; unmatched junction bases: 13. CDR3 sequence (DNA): TGTGCCACCGGCGGGGGGTCCTACAAGAACGAGCAGTACGTC. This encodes CATGGGSYKNEQYV.

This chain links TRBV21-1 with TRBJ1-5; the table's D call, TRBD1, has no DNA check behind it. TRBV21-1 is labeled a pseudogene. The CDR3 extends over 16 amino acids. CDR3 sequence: CASSKGIGDRGRPQHF. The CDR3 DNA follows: TGTGCCAGCAGCAAGGGGATCGGGGACAGAGGTCGTCCCCAGCATTTT.